This T cell receptor beta chain was retrieved from a study of shared clonotypes between healthy human individuals. Study results and limitations: A few donors had around 5% of their naive CD4 clonotypes in common. Estimated richness was generally greater in naive than memory subsets. Sequencing of the sorted subsets was shown by rarefaction to be incomplete despite large depth.

In regard to this clone: Its antigen remains unidentified.

TCRdb keeps only in-frame clones here, not all; method: immunoSEQ multiplex PCR. The sample lists about 1 million clones, roughly 75% seen once, with nearly 1.5% in the top ten. This CDR3 has 12 amino acids. Trimming cost V 5 bases and J 4 bases, with 8 bases left between them. Germline V gene sequence: CDR1 SEHNR, CDR2 FQNEAQ (reference sequence). The sequence was obtained from a man aged 18 to 35 in good health. Sample: memory CD4+ T cells sorted from blood. This sample's subset: CD45RA-negative fraction. The chain employs TRBV7-9 and TRBJ1-1; D ambiguous. CDR3 DNA sequence: TGTGCCAGCAGCCCGGCGGGCACTGAAGCTTTCTTT. This translates into CASSPAGTEAFF.